This TCR beta chain was profiled in a study of shared clonotypes between healthy human individuals. Study-level points and caveats: Unshared clonotypes carried lower generation probabilities than those common to all four donors.

Of note for this clone: Its antigen is unknown.

Trimming took 3 bases from V and 5 from J; bases not matched to a gene: 5. CDR1 is GTSNPN and CDR2 is SVGIG in the germline V gene (reference sequence). This CDR3 comprises 13 residues. Data came from immunoSEQ multiplex PCR; TCRdb stores just in-frame clones and leaves some out. Altogether about 1,800,000 clones are present, over 85% being singletons, with the ten largest covering 1% to 1.5%. Naive CD8 cells comprised CD45RO-negative, CCR7-positively selected cells, excluding terminally differentiated effector memory CD45RA+ cells. The chain couples TRBV30 to TRBJ2-5; 8 bases line up with TRBD2. This receptor was taken from a man in his late teens or twenties in good health. Sequenced sample: naive CD8+ T cells sorted from blood. CDR3 nucleotides: TGTGCCTGGAGGCTAGCGGGTGGGGAGACCCAGTACTTC. It encodes CAWRLAGGETQYF.